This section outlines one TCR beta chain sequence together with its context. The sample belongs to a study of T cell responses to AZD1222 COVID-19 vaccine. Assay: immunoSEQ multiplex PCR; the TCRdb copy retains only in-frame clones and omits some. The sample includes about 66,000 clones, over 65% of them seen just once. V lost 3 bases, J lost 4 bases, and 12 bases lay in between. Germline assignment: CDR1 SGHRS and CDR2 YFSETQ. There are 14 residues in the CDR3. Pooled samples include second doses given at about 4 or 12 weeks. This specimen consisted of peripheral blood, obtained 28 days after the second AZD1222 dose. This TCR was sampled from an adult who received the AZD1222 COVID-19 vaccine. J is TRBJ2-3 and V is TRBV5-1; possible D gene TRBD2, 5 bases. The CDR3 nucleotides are TGCGCCAGCAGCTCGGACTCGGCGGCAGATACGCAGTATTTT. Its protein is CASSSDSAADTQYF.